This TCR beta chain was identified in a study of identical twins. Regarding the study as a whole: Models underestimated TCR alpha sharing (out-of-frame) in monozygotic twins. In cord blood, abundant beta clonotypes had fewer insertions; memory showed no trend.

The CDR3 covers 15 residues. The V end was cut by 1 base, the J end by 6 bases, with 15 bases between. CDR1 SGHRS and CDR2 YFSETQ come from the germline V gene. Notes on this clonotype: The antigen remains undetermined.

Template switching introduced a universal primer site, and the cDNA bore unique molecular identifiers. TCRdb re-called the 5' RACE reads with MiXCR, one entry per CDR3 protein. The sample contains around 470,000 distinct CDR3 sequences, 13% to 15% of which appear only once. These data were also filed under a second study, of yellow fever vaccine responses in identical twins. That source notes: Twins' vaccine T cell responses were reported to seem partly convergent and partly personalized.

The rearrangement uses TRBV5-1 and TRBJ2-3; possibly TRBD2 for D (5 bases). Sequencing used CD4+ T cells sorted from blood. The sequence derives from a woman under 30 in good health. The CDR3 is CASSLRGVAVDTQYF. CDR3 DNA sequence: TGCGCCAGCAGCTTGCGGGGAGTAGCCGTGGATACGCAGTATTTT.